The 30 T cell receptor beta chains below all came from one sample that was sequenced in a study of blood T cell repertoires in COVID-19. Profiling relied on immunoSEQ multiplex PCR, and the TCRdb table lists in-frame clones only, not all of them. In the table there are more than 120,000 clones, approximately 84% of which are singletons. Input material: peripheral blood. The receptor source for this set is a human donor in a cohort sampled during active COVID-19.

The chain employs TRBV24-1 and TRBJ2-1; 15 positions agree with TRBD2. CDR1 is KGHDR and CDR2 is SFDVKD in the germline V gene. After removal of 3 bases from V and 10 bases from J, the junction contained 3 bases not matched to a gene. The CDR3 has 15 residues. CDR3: CATSDPGLAGGEQFF. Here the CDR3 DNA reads TGTGCCACCAGTGATCCGGGACTAGCGGGAGGCGAGCAGTTCTTC.

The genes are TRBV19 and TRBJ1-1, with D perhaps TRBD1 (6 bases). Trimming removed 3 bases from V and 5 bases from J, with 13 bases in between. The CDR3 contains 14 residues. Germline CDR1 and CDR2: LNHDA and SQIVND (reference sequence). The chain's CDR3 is CASSIYAGATEAFF. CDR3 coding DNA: TGTGCCAGTAGTATTTACGCAGGGGCGACTGAAGCTTTCTTT.

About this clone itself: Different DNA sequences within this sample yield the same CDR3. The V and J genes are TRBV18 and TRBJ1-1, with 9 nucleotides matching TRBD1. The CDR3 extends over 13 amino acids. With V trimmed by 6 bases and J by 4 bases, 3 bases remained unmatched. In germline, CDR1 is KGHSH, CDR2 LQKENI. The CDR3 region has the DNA TGTGCCAGCTCCCCGGGACAGGGCACTGAAGCTTTCTTT. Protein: CASSPGQGTEAFF.

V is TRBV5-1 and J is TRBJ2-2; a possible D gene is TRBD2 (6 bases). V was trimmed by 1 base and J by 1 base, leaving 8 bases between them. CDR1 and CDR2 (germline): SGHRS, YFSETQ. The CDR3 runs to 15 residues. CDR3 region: CASSLQGGNTGELFF. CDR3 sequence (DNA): TGCGCCAGCAGCTTGCAGGGAGGGAACACCGGGGAGCTGTTTTTT.

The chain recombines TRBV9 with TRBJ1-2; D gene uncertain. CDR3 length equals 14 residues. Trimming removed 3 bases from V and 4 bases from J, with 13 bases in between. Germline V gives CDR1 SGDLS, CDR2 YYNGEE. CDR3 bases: TGTGCCAGCAGCGCCCCTCCCACAGTCTATGGCTACACCTTC. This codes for CASSAPPTVYGYTF.

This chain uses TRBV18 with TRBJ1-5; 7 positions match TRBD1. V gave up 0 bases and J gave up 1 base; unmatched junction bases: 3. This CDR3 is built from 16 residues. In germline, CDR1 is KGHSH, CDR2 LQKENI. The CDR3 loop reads CASSPPNRGSNQPQHF. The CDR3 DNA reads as TGTGCCAGCTCACCACCGAACAGGGGAAGCAATCAGCCCCAGCATTTT.

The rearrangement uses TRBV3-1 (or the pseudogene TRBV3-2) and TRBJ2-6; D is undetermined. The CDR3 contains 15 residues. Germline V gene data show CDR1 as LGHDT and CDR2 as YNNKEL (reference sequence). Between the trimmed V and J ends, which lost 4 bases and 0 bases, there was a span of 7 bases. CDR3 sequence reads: CASSLQLSGANVLTF. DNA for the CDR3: TGTGCCAGCAGCCTCCAACTCTCTGGGGCCAACGTCCTGACTTTC.

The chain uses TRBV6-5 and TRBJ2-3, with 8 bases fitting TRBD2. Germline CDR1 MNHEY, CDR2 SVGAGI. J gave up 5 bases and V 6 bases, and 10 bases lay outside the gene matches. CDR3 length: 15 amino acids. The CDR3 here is CASRGQGTRGDTQYF. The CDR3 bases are TGTGCCAGCAGGGGGCAGGGGACTAGGGGAGATACGCAGTATTTT.

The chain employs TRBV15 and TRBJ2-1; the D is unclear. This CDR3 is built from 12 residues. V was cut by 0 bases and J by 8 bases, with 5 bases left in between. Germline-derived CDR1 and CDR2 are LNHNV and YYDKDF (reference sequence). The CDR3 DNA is TGTGCCACCAGCAGAGAGGCCGATGAGCAGTTCTTC. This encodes CATSREADEQFF.

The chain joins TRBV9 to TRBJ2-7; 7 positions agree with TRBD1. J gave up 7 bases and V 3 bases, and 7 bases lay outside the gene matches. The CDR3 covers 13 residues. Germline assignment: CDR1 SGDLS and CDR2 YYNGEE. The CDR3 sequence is CASSGDSWGEQYF. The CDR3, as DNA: TGTGCCAGCAGCGGGGACAGCTGGGGGGAGCAGTACTTC.

CDR3: CSVVKQGITEAFF. As DNA, the CDR3 is TGCAGCGTAGTAAAACAGGGGATCACTGAAGCTTTCTTT. The gene calls are TRBV29-1 and TRBJ1-1; TRBD1 aligns across 7 bases. J was trimmed by 4 bases and V by 6 bases; bases with no gene match: 8. CDR1 and CDR2 (germline): SQVTM, ANQGSEA. This CDR3 is 13 amino acids long.

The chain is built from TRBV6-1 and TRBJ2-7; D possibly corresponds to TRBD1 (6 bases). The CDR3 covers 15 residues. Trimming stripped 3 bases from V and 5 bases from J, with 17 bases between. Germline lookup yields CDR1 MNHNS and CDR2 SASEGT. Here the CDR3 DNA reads TGTGCCAGCAGTGAGGCTTTCTATACAGGGAACGAGCAGTACTTC. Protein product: CASSEAFYTGNEQYF.

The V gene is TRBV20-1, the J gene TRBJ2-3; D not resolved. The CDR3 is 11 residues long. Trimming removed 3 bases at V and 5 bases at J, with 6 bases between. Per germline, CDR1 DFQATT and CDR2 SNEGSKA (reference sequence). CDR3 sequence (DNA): TGCAGTGCTAGTGGCGAAGATACGCAGTATTTT. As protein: CSASGEDTQYF.

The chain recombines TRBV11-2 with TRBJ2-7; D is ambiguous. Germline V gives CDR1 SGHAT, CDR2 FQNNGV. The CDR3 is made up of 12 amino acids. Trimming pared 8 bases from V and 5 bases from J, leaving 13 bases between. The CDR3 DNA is TGTGCCAGCTCCCGGGTCACCCACGAGCAGTACTTC. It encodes CASSRVTHEQYF.

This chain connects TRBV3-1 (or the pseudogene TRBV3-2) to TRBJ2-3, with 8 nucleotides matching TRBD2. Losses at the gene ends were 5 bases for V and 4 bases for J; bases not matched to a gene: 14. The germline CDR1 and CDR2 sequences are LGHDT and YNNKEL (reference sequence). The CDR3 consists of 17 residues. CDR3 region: CASSENSLADLADTQYF. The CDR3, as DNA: TGTGCCAGCAGCGAAAATTCACTAGCGGACCTGGCAGATACGCAGTATTTT.

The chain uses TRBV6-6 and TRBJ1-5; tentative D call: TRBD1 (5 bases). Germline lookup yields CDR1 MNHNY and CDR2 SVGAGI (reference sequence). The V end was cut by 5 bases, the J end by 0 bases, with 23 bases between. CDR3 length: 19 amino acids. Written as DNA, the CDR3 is TGTGCCAGCAGTCACCGACGGGGGAATCTGGTATATAGCAATCAGCCCCAGCATTTT. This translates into CASSHRRGNLVYSNQPQHF.

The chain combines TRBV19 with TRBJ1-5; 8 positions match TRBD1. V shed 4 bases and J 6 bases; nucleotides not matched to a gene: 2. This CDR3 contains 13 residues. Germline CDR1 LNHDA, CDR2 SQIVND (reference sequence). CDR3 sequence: CASSTQGGQPQHF. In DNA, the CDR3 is TGTGCCAGTAGTACACAGGGGGGTCAGCCCCAGCATTTT.

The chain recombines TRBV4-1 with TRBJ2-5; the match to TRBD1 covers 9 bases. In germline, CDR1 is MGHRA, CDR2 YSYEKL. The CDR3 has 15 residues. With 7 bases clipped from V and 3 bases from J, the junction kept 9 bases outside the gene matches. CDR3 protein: CASTPRGTGKETQYF. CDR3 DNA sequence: TGCGCCAGCACCCCAAGAGGGACAGGGAAAGAGACCCAGTACTTC.

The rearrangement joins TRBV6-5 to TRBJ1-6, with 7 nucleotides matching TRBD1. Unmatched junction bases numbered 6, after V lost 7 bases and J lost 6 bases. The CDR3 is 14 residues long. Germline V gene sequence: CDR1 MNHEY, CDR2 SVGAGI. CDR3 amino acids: CASKGTVSNSPLHF. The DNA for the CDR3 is TGTGCCAGCAAAGGGACAGTCAGTAATTCACCCCTCCACTTT.

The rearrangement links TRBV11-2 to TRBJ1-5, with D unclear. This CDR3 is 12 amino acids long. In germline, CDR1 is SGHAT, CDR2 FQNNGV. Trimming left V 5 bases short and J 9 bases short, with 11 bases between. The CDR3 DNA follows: TGTGCCAGCAGCCCCCCGGGTGCGCCCCAGCATTTT. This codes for CASSPPGAPQHF.

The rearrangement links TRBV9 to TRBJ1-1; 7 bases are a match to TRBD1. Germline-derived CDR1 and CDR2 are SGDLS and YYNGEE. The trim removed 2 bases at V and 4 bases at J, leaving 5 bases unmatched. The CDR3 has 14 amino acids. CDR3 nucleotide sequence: TGTGCCAGCAGCGTCCAGGGGGGCCTCACTGAAGCTTTCTTT. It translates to CASSVQGGLTEAFF.

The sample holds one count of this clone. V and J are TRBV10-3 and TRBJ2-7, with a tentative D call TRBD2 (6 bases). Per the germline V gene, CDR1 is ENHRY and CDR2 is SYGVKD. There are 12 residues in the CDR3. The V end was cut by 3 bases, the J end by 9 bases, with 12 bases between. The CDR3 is CAISEGGAGQYF. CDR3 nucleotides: TGTGCCATCAGTGAAGGAGGGGCCGGGCAGTACTTC.

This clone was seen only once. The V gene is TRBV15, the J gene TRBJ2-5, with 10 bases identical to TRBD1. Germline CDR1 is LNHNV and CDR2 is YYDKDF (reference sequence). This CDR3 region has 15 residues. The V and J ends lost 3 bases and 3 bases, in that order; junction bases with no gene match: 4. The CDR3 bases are TGTGCCACCAGCAGGAAAGGACAGGGGGAAGAGACCCAGTACTTC. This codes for CATSRKGQGEETQYF. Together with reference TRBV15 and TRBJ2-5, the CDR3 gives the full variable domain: DAMVIQNPRYQVTQFGKPVTLSCSQTLNHNVMYWYQQKSSQAPKLLFHYYDKDFNNEADTPDNFQSRRPNTSFCFLDIRSPGLGDTAMYLCATSRKGQGEETQYFGPGTRLLVL.

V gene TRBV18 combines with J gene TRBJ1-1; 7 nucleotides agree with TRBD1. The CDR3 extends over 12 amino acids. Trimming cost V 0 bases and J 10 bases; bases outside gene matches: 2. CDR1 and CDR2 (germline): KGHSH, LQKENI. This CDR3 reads CASSPPQGGAFF. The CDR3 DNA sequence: TGTGCCAGCTCACCACCCCAGGGGGGAGCTTTCTTT.

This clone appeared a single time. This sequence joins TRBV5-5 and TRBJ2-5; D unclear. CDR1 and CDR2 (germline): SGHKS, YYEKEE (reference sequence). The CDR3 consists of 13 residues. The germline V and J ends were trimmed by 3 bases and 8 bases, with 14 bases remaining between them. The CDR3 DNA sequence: TGTGCCAGCAGCTCCCGTCAAGCAGGTACCCAGTACTTC. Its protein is CASSSRQAGTQYF.

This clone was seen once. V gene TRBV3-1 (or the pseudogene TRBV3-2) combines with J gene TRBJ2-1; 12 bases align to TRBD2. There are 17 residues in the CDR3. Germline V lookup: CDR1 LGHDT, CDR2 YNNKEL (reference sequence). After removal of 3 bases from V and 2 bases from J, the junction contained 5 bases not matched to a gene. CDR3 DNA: TGTGCCAGCAGCCAGACTAGCGGGAGCCCCCCCTACAATGAGCAGTTCTTC. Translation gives CASSQTSGSPPYNEQFF.

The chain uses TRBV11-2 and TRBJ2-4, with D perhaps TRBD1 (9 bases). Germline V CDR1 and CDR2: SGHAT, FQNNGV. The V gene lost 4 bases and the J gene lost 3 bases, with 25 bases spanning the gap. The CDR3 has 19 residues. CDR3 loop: CASSSPSGYRGLDKNIQYF. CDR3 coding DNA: TGTGCCAGCAGCTCCCCTAGCGGGTACAGGGGGCTTGACAAAAACATTCAGTACTTC. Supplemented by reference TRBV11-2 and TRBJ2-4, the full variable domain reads EAGVAQSPRYKIIEKRQSVAFWCNPISGHATLYWYQQILGQGPKLLIQFQNNGVVDDSQLPKDRFSAERLKGVDSTLKIQPAKLEDSAVYLCASSSPSGYRGLDKNIQYFGAGTRLSVL.

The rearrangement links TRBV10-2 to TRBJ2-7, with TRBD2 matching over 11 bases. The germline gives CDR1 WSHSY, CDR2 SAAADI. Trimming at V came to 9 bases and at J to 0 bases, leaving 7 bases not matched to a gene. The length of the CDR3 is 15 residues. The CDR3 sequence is CAREKLAGASYEQYV. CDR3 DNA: TGCGCCAGGGAAAAACTAGCGGGAGCCTCCTACGAGCAGTACGTC.

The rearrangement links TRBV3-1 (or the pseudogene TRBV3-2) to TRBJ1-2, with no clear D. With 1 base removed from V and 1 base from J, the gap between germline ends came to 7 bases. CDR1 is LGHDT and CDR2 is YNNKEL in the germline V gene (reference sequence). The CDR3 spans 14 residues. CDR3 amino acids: CASSQGSYNYGYTF. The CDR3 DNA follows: TGTGCCAGCAGCCAAGGTAGTTATAACTATGGCTACACCTTC.

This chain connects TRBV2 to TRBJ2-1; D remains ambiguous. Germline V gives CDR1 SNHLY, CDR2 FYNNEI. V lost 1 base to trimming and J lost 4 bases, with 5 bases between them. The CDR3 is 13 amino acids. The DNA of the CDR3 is TGTGCCAGCAGTGAAGAGAGTTACAATGAGCAGTTCTTC. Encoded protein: CASSEESYNEQFF.